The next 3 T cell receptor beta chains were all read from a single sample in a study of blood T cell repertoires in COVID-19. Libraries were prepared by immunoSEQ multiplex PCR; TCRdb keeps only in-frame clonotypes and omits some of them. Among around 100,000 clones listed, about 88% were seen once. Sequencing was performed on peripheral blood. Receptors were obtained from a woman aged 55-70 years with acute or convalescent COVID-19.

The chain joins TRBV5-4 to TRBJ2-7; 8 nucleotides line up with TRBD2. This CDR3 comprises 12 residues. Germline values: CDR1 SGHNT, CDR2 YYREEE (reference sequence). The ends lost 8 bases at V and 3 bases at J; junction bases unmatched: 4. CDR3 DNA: TGTGCCAGTCGGGGGGGCGGCTACGAGCAGTACTTC. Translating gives CASRGGGYEQYF.

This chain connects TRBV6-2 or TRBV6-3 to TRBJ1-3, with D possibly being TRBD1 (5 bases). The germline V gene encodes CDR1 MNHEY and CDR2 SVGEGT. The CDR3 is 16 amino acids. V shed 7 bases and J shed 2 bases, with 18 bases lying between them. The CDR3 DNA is TGTGCCAGCATCCCCGGGACTCCAAAAACTGGAAACACCATATATTTT. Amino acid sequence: CASIPGTPKTGNTIYF.

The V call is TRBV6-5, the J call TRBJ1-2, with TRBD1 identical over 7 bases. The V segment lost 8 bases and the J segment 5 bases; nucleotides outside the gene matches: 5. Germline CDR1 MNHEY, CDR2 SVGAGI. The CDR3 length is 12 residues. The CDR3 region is CASGQAGYGYTF. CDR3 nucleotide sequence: TGTGCCAGCGGACAGGCAGGGTATGGCTACACCTTC.